This paragraph reports one TCR beta chain. What it binds is unknown. This entry comes from a study of shared clonotypes between healthy human individuals. Overall study context: Each donor's CD4 naive and CD4 memory cells filled three plates apiece, CD8 naive two, and CD8 memory one. Study-wide points: Shared clonotypes across all four donors exceeded non-shared ones in generation probability. Sharing of clonotypes among donors was expected to vary with sequencing depth. Donors were few, which limited the genetic and exposure-history diversity represented.

It was CD45RO-negative cells, positively selected for CCR7, that made up naive CD8 cells, with terminally differentiated effector memory CD45RA+ cells excluded. The method was immunoSEQ multiplex PCR; TCRdb's version includes in-frame clones alone and lacks a portion of them. The sample lists about 800,000 clones; about 96% were seen once. J lost 0 bases, V lost 4 bases, and 16 bases had no gene match. The CDR3 is 20 amino acids. Per the germline V gene, CDR1 is PRHDT and CDR2 is FYEKMQ (reference sequence). The J gene is TRBJ2-7, the V gene TRBV13, with TRBD2 matching over 12 bases. Sample: naive CD8+ T cells sorted from blood. The source of this sequence is a man younger than 40 in good health. The CDR3 DNA reads as TGTGCCAGCAGCTCCCTCCCTAGCGGGAGGGCCGTCAATCTCTCCTACGAGCAGTACTTC. This sequence encodes CASSSLPSGRAVNLSYEQYF. Supplemented by reference TRBV13 and TRBJ2-7, the full variable domain reads AAGVIQSPRHLIKEKRETATLKCYPIPRHDTVYWYQQGPGQDPQFLISFYEKMQSDKGSIPDRFSAQQFSDYHSELNMSSLELGDSALYFCASSSLPSGRAVNLSYEQYFGPGTRLTVT.